Listed below are T cell receptor beta chains from one sample, sequenced in a study of blood T cells in healthy people across ages. Each CDR3 protein gets one entry after TCRdb re-called the 5' RACE reads with MiXCR. The sample includes about 930,000 distinct CDR3 sequences, just under 30% seen only once; the top ten take approximately 10%. In addition, the sample was reused for a study of T cells of mothers and their children.

The sequencing input was blood. The receptor set was obtained from a woman in her thirties or forties in good health. The CDR3 runs from the conserved cysteine through the conserved F or W. The D gene is left open where the match is weak. Size values are once, few and many counts, or a class for expanded clones, and some rows have none.

D gene	V gene	J gene	clone size	CDR3 DNA	CDR3 protein
NA	TRBV19	TRBJ2-1	few	TGTGCCAGCAAGTCTGCAGGGGGGAACAATGAGCAGTTCTTC	CASKSAGGNNEQFF
TRBD1	TRBV5-1	TRBJ2-7	NA	TGCGCCAGCAGCGGAACAGGGGGCATCTACAATGAGCAGTACTTC	CASSGTGGIYNEQYF
TRBD1	TRBV7-2	TRBJ2-1	NA	TGTGCCAGCAGCGCCCGGGACAGGGGCCTCTACAATGAGCGGTTCTTC	CASSARDRGLYNERFF
NA	TRBV7-9	TRBJ2-3	NA	TGTGCCAGCAGCCCTCCCGGTGGAGGGGCAGATACGCAGTATTTT	CASSPPGGGADTQYF
TRBD2	TRBV12-3/TRBV12-4	TRBJ2-1	many	TGTGCCAGCAGCTTAGCTAGCGGGGGTCGGAATGAGCAGTTCTTC	CASSLASGGRNEQFF
NA	TRBV4-1	TRBJ2-3	many	TGCGCCAGCAGCCCAGGTGTAGGGGGGGGATACACAGATACGCAGTATTTT	CASSPGVGGGYTDTQYF
TRBD2	TRBV5-1	TRBJ2-1	NA	TGCGCCAGCAGCTTGGGGCCAGGACTAGCGGGAGCCCTCTCCACGAATGAGCAGTTCTTC	CASSLGPGLAGALSTNEQFF
NA	TRBV19	TRBJ2-2	NA	TGTGCCAGTACGCAGCAGGGCTGGACCGGGGAGCTGTTTTTT	CASTQQGWTGELFF
NA	TRBV19	TRBJ2-5	many	TGTGCCAGTAGTATAGGCGGCGGACCCCAAGAGACCCAGTACTTC	CASSIGGGPQETQYF
NA	TRBV28	TRBJ2-6	many	TGTGCCAGCAGTGGTTCAGGGAGAGTCTCTGGGGCCAACGTCCTGACTTTC	CASSGSGRVSGANVLTF
NA	TRBV7-9	TRBJ1-2	few	TGTGCCAGCAGCTGGGGGTCGGCAGGGGCCTTCAACTATGGCTACACCTTC	CASSWGSAGAFNYGYTF
NA	TRBV9	TRBJ2-7	many	TGTGCCAGCAGCGTAGTAGGATACTCCTACGAGCAGTACTTC	CASSVVGYSYEQYF
TRBD1	TRBV12-3/TRBV12-4	TRBJ2-5	many	TGTGCCAGCAGTCGAGACAGGGGAGGAGGAGAGACCCAGTACTTC	CASSRDRGGGETQYF
TRBD1	TRBV6-5	TRBJ2-5	many	TGTGCCAGCAGCCGTGACAGGGGGCCGTTGGAGACCCAGTACTTC	CASSRDRGPLETQYF
NA	TRBV27	TRBJ1-1	NA	TGTGCCAGCAGTTTAGGGAGCGGGGCTTTACAGAACACTGAAGCTTTCTTT	CASSLGSGALQNTEAFF
NA	TRBV25-1	TRBJ1-2	NA	TGTGCCAGCACCACAGGGTTAAATGGCTACACCTTC	CASTTGLNGYTF
NA	TRBV12-3/TRBV12-4	TRBJ1-2	few	TGTGCCAGCAGTCCATACCGGGACACCTATTATGGCTACACCTTC	CASSPYRDTYYGYTF